The present T cell receptor beta chain was sequenced within a study of T cells in Graves' hyperthyroidism and ophthalmopathy. This CDR3 is built from 12 residues. Germline CDR1 and CDR2: SEHNR and FQNEAQ (reference sequence). V was trimmed by 2 bases and J by 2 bases, leaving 3 bases between them. TCR beta CDR3 regions were amplified from RNA. First-round RT-PCR of the TCR CDR3 relied on the HTBI primer set. TCRdb reprocessed the multiplex PCR reads with MiXCR, giving one entry per CDR3 protein. The sample lists roughly 500,000 distinct CDR3 sequences, around 43% seen once, with about two fifths in the top ten. This clonotype was observed many times.

This TCR came from an adult woman with Graves' disease, either hyperthyroidism or ophthalmopathy (not recorded which). The sequenced sample was peripheral blood or thyroid tissue (not recorded which). The chain combines TRBV7-9 with TRBJ2-5; D is undetermined. The CDR3 protein is CASSLNQETQYF. The CDR3 coding sequence is TGTGCCAGCAGCTTAAATCAAGAGACCCAGTACTTC.